This is a list of T cell receptor beta chains from one sample in a study of blood T cell repertoires in COVID-19. Here immunoSEQ multiplex PCR was the method, and the copy in TCRdb shows in-frame clones only, minus some. The table records some 180,000 clones, around 87% of them present only once. Material: PBMCs or T cells enriched from blood (not recorded which). These receptors all come from a woman in her thirties or forties in a cohort exposed to, infected with or recovered from COVID-19 (not recorded which). CDR3s leave out the opening cysteine and the closing phenylalanine or tryptophan. Fields, in order: V gene, CDR3 protein.

TRBV15 | ATSRFGQNQPQH
TRBV30 | AWSQQGRSPQH
TRBV24-1 | ATRQGKGYEQY
TRBV4-2 | ASSQEGQGKKLF
TRBV27 | ASSLSGRAGGWNSPLH
TRBV7-9 | ASGGTGLYEQY
TRBV2 | ASGRENTGELF
TRBV27 | ASSFGGLAAYNEQF
TRBV6-5 | ASSLRPRGNSPLH
TRBV28 | ASRYFPGVGTEYGYT
TRBV4-3 | ASSQDRERTGELF
TRBV13 | ASSSNGWTSRYNEQF
TRBV19 | ASRLANYNEQF
TRBV4-3 | ASSQDAGIVGYT
TRBV9 | ASSVAAEAYEQY
TRBV24-1 | ATSDLGGRGSTDTQY
TRBV6-1 | ASSEQGSYGYT
TRBV7-9 | ASSLVTTYSYEQY
TRBV10-3 | AISDPGGDTQY
TRBV10-1 | ASRPDGGSEQY
TRBV10-1 | ASSPGGYGYT
TRBV9 | ASSVGGAAGYT
TRBV15 | ATSRASVTDTQY
TRBV12-3/TRBV12-4 | ASRGQTKEKLF
TRBV9 | ASSPPGALREQY
TRBV27 | ASSFLTGGTEAF
TRBV7-8 | ASSLGAGPDGVEAF
TRBV10-3 | AINPTGGGGYT
TRBV5-1 | ASSTDYNEQF
TRBV5-1 | ASSPAQGAGEQY